This T cell receptor (beta chain) was sequenced during a study of T cells in Graves' hyperthyroidism and ophthalmopathy. As for this clonotype: Possible read error: a much larger clone is one base away.

Amplification targeted TCR beta CDR3 regions from RNA transcripts. HTBI primers were used for first-round RT-PCR of the TCR CDR3. One entry per CDR3 protein, called by TCRdb with MiXCR from the multiplex PCR reads. Of about 640,000 distinct CDR3 sequences detected, roughly 20% appear once; the ten largest clones hold 34%. A patient was excluded if there was uncontrolled infection, other autoimmune disease, pregnancy or lactation. The source of the PBMCs was 8.5 to 10 ml of fresh peripheral blood. This CDR3 contains 18 residues. Germline V CDR1 and CDR2: SEHNR, FQNEAQ (reference sequence). V dropped 6 bases and J dropped 6; count of bases not matched to a gene: 20.

This TCR was sampled from a man younger than 40 with Graves' ophthalmopathy. The rearrangement links TRBV7-9 to TRBJ2-3; 8 bases match TRBD2. Sequencing was done on a sample of blood. The CDR3 reads CASRFPGISGALTDTQYF. CDR3 coding DNA: TGTGCCAGCAGGTTCCCCGGGATTAGCGGGGCCTTGACGGATACGCAGTATTTT.